This T cell receptor beta chain originates from a study of technical replicates of blood from several donors. TCRdb keeps only in-frame clones here, not all; method: immunoSEQ multiplex PCR. The data show roughly 68,000 clones, more than 85% seen once. The V gene end was trimmed by 6 bases and the J gene end by 9 bases; junction bases not matched to a gene: 13. Germline V lookup: CDR1 LNHNV, CDR2 YYDKDF (reference sequence). The CDR3 length is 16 residues. This TCR was recovered from a human donor in good health. Some clones in this sample may be carry-over from other donors' samples. The chain combines TRBV15 with TRBJ1-6, with 8 bases that match TRBD1. The sequenced sample consisted of PBMCs. CDR3 DNA: TGTGCCACCAGAAATACAGGGGGTAGGGTCCTTTCACCCCTCCACTTT. Amino acids: CATRNTGGRVLSPLHF. The full variable domain, rest sourced from reference TRBV15 and TRBJ1-6, is DAMVIQNPRYQVTQFGKPVTLSCSQTLNHNVMYWYQQKSSQAPKLLFHYYDKDFNNEADTPDNFQSRRPNTSFCFLDIRSPGLGDTAMYLCATRNTGGRVLSPLHFGNGTRLTVT.